This T cell receptor (beta chain) was found in a study of CD8+ T cells in alopecia areata. Study context: Patients in the treated group were given tofacitinib by mouth, 5 to 10 mg twice a day. Severity scoring for treated patients was based on the percentage of affected scalp area.

Study-wide results and caveats: Since there was just one nonresponder, nobody can yet say how baseline CD8+ expansion ties to response.

As to treatment: oral pan-JAK inhibitor, 5-10 mg twice daily. Patients with alopecia areata provided lesional scalp punch biopsies as well as peripheral blood. About this clone itself: Its specificity is unknown.

RNA, once extracted, was reverse transcribed into cDNA for use as the sequencing template. Libraries were prepared by immunoSEQ multiplex PCR; TCRdb keeps only in-frame clonotypes and omits some of them. The sample carries some 120,000 clones, 61% recorded once. Source: CD4+ T cells sorted from blood, taken at week 4, from a patient treated with tofacitinib. The TCR sequence derives from a human donor with alopecia areata.

CDR3 amino acids: CASSSRERSYNEQFF. For the CDR3, the DNA is TGCGCCAGCAGCTCCCGGGAGAGGTCCTACAATGAGCAGTTCTTC. J is TRBJ2-1 and V is TRBV4-1; D possibly corresponds to TRBD2 (6 bases). Trimming stripped 5 bases from V and 1 base from J, with 12 bases between. The CDR3 spans 15 residues. Germline assignment: CDR1 MGHRA and CDR2 YSYEKL.